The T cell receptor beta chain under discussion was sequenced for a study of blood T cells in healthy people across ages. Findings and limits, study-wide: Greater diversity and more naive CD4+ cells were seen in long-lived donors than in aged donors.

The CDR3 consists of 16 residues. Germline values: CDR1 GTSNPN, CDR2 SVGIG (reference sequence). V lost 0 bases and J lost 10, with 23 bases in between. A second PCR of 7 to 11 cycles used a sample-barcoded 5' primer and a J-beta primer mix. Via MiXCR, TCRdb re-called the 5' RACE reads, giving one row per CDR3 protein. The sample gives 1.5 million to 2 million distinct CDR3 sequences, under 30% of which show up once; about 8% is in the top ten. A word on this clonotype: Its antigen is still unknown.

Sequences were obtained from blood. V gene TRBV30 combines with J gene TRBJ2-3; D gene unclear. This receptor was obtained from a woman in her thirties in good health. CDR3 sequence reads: CAWSVSRMMLRDAQYF. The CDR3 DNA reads TGTGCCTGGAGTGTATCCCGTATGATGCTTAGGGATGCGCAGTATTTT.